The clone carrying this T cell receptor beta chain has a single count. Produced via immunoSEQ multiplex PCR; TCRdb's table is partial and in-frame only. The data hold about 94,000 clones, with about nine tenths observed a single time. The data are from a study of control samples from healthy donors and cancer patients. The CDR3 loop spans 13 amino acids. Trimming left V 1 base short and J 2 bases short, with 5 bases between. The germline gives CDR1 SNHLY, CDR2 FYNNEI. The source material was blood. The source of this sequence is a woman aged 18-29 years in good health. The V gene is TRBV2, the J gene TRBJ1-2; D ambiguous. Written as DNA, the CDR3 is TGTGCCAGCAGTGAAGTCGAAAACTATGGCTACACCTTC. It codes for CASSEVENYGYTF.